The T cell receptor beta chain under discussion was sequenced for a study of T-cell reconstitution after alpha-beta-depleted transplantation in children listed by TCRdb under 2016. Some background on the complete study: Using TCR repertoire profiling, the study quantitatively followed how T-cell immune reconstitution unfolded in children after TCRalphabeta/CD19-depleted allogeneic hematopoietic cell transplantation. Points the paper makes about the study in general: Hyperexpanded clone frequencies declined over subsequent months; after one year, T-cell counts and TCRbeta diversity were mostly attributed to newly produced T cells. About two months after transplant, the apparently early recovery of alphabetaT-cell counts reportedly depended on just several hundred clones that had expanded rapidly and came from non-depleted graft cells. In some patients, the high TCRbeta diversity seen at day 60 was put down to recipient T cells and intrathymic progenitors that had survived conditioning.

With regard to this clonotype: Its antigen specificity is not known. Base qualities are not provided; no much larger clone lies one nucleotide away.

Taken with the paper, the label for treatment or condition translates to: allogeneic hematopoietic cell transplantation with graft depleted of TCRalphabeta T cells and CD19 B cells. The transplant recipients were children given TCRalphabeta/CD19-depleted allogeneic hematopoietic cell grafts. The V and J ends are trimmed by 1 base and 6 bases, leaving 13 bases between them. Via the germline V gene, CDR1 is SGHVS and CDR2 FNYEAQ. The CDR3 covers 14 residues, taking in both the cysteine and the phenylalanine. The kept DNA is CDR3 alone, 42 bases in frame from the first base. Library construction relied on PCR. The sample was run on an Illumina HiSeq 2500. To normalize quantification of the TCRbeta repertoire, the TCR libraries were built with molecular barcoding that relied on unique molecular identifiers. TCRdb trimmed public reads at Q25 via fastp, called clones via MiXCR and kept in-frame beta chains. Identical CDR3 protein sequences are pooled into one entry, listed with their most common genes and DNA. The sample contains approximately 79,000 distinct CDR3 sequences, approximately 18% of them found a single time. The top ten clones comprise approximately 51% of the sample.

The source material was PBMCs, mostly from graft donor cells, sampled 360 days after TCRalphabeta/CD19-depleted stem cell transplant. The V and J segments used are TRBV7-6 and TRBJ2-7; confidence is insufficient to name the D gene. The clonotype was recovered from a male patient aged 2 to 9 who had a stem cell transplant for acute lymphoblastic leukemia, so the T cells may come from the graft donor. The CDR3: CASSLVPTAFEQYF. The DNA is TGTGCCAGCAGCTTAGTCCCGACTGCATTCGAGCAGTACTTC.